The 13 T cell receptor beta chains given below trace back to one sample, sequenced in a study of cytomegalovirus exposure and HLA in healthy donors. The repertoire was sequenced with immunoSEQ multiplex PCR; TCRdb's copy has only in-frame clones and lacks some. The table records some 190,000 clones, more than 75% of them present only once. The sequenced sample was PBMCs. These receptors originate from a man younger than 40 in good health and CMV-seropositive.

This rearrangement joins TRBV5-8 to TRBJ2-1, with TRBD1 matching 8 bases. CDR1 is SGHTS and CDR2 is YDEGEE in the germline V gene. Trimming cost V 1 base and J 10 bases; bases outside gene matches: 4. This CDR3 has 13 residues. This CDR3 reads CASSLQGAREQFF. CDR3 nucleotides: TGTGCCAGCAGCTTGCAGGGGGCCCGGGAGCAGTTCTTC.

The CDR3 is CASTPGTEQETQYF. In DNA, the CDR3 is TGTGCCAGCACCCCCGGGACAGAACAAGAGACCCAGTACTTC. This chain joins TRBV28 and TRBJ2-5; 7 nucleotides match TRBD1. Germline CDR1 is MDHEN and CDR2 is SYDVKM. This CDR3 comprises 14 residues. The junction had 7 bases not matched to a gene; V was cut back by 7 bases and J by 2 bases. Full variable domain (missing parts from reference TRBV28 and TRBJ2-5): DVKVTQSSRYLVKRTGEKVFLECVQDMDHENMFWYRQDPGLGLRLIYFSYDVKMKEKGDIPEGYSVSREKKERFSLILESASTNQTSMYLCASTPGTEQETQYFGPGTRLLVL.

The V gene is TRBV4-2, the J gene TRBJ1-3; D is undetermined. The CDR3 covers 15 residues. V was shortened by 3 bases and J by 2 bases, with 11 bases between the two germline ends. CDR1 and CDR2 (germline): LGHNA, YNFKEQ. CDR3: CASSQPGGAGNTIYF. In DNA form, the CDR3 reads TGTGCCAGCAGCCAGCCCGGTGGGGCTGGAAACACCATATATTTT.

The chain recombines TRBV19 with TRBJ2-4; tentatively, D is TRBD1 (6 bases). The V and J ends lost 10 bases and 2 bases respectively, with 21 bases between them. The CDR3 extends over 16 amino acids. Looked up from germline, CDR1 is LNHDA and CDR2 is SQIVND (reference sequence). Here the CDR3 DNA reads TGTGCCAACAGTAGGGGGATGGACTTATCCAAAAACATTCAGTACTTC. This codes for CANSRGMDLSKNIQYF. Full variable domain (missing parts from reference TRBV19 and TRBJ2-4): DGGITQSPKYLFRKEGQNVTLSCEQNLNHDAMYWYRQDPGQGLRLIYYSQIVNDFQKGDIAEGYSVSREKKESFPLTVTSAQKNPTAFYLCANSRGMDLSKNIQYFGAGTRLSVL.

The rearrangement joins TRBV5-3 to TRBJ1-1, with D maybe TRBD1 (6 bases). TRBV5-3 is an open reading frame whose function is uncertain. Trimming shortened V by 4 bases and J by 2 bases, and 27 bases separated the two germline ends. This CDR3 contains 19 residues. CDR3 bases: TGTGCCAGAAGCGTAAAGACAGGTACACACCAGGGACCTAACACTGAAGCTTTCTTT. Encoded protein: CARSVKTGTHQGPNTEAFF.

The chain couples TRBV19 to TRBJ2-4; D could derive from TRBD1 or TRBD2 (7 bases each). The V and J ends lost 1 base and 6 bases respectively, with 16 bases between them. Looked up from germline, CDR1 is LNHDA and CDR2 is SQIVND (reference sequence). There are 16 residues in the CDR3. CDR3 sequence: CASSIVGGGQLNIQYF. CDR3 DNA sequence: TGTGCCAGTAGTATAGTGGGCGGGGGACAGTTAAACATTCAGTACTTC.

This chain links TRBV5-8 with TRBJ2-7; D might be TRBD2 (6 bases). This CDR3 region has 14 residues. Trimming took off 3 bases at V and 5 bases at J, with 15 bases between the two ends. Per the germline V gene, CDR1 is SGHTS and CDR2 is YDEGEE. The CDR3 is CASSYRGSADEQYF. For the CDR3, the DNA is TGTGCCAGCAGCTACCGGGGGAGCGCGGACGAGCAGTACTTC.

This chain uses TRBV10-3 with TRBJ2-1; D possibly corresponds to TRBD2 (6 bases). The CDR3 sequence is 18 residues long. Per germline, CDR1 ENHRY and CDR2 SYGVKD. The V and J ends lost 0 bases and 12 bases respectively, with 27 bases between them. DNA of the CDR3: TGTGCCATCAGTGAGTCCTCCGAAGGGTCCCCCTGGGGGGACGCGCAGTTCTTC. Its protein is CAISESSEGSPWGDAQFF.

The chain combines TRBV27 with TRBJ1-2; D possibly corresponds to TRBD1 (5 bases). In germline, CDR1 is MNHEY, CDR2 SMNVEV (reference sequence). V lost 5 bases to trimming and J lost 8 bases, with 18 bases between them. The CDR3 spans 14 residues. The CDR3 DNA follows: TGTGCCAGCAGTCCGGGACCGGGGGTCTACGGCTACACCTTC. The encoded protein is CASSPGPGVYGYTF.

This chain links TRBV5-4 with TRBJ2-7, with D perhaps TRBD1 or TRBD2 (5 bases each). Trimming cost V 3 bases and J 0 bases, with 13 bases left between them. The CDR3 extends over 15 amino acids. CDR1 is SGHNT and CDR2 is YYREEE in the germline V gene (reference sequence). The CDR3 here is CASSWGSLTSYEQYF. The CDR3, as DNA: TGTGCCAGCAGCTGGGGGTCCCTAACCTCCTACGAGCAGTACTTC.

DNA for the CDR3: TGTGCCAGCAGTTTATGGGGAGACTCCTACAATGAGCAGTTCTTC. This translates into CASSLWGDSYNEQFF. The V and J genes are TRBV28 and TRBJ2-1, with a weak D call TRBD2 (5 bases). With 0 bases removed from V and 0 bases from J, the gap between germline ends came to 6 bases. CDR3 size: 15 residues. Germline assignment: CDR1 MDHEN and CDR2 SYDVKM.

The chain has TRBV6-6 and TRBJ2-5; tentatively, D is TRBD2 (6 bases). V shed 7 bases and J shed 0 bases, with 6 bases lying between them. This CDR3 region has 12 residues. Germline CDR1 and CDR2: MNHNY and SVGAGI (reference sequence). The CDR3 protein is CASTGDQETQYF. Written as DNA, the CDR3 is TGTGCCAGCACGGGGGACCAAGAGACCCAGTACTTC.

CDR3 in DNA: TGTGCCAGCAGTAGCACAGAGGACAGTTATGGCTACACCTTC. This gives the protein CASSSTEDSYGYTF. The J gene is TRBJ1-2, the V gene TRBV6-4, with D possibly matching TRBD1 (6 bases). Trimming shortened V by 5 bases and J by 5 bases, and 15 bases separated the two germline ends. This CDR3 contains 14 residues. Germline-derived CDR1 and CDR2 are MRHNA and SNTAGT.